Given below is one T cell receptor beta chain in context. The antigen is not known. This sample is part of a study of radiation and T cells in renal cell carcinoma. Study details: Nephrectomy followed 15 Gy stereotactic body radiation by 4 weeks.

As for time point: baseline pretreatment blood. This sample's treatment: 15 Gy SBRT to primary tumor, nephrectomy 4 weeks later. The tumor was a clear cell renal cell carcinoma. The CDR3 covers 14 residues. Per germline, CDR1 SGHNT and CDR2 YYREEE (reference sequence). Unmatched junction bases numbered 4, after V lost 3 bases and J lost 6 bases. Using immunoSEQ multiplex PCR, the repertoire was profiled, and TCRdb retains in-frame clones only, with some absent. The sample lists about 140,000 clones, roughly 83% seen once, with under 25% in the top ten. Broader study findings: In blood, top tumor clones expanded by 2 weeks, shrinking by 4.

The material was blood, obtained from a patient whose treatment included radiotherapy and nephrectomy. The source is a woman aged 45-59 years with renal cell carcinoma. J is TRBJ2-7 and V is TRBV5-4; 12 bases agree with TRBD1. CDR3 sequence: CASSSRDRGREQYF. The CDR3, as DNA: TGTGCCAGCAGCTCCCGGGACAGGGGGCGCGAGCAGTACTTC.